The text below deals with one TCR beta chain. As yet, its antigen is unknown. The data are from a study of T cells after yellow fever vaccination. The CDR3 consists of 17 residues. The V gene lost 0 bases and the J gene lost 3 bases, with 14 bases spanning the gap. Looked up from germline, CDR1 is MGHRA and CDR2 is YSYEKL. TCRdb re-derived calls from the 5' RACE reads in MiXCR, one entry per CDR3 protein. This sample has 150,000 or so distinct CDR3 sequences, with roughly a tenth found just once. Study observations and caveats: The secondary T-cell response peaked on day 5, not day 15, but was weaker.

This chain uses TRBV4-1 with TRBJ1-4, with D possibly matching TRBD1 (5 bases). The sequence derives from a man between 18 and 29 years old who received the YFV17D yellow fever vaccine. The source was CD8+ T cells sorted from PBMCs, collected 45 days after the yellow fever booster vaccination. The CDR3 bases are TGCGCCAGCAGCCAAGATCAGGGAGGAGCAGCTAATGAAAAACTGTTTTTT. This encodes CASSQDQGGAANEKLFF.